This passage covers 11 T cell receptor beta chains from one sample sequenced in a study of shared clonotypes between healthy human individuals. TCRdb's copy holds only in-frame clones and misses some; the assay was immunoSEQ multiplex PCR. This table holds roughly 1.4 million clones, around 98.5% found once. Sequenced sample: naive CD4+ T cells sorted from blood. The subset is: CD45RA+ positively selected. Source of these receptors: a man between 25 and 39 years old in good health.

The CDR3 DNA reads TGCAGCGTTGACGGGAGTAGCTCCTACGAGCAGTACTTC. It encodes CSVDGSSSYEQYF. The chain carries TRBV29-1 and TRBJ2-7; D perhaps matches TRBD2 (6 bases). Germline V gene lookup returns CDR1 SQVTM and CDR2 ANQGSEA. This CDR3 spans 13 amino acids. V was shortened by 3 bases and J by 0 bases, with 9 bases between the two germline ends.

V and J are TRBV7-3 and TRBJ2-3; D is unresolved. Germline CDR1 reads SGHTA; CDR2 reads FQGTGA. Between the trimmed V and J ends, which lost 1 base and 1 base, there was a span of 12 bases. The CDR3 spans 16 residues. This CDR3 is CASSLIGSVGTDTQYF. DNA of the CDR3: TGTGCCAGCAGCTTAATCGGCTCCGTGGGCACAGATACGCAGTATTTT.

The chain combines TRBV5-1 with TRBJ2-7; D may match TRBD1 or TRBD2 (7 bases each). Germline loops: CDR1 SGHRS, CDR2 YFSETQ. This CDR3 contains 15 residues. V was cut by 0 bases and J by 2 bases, with 12 bases left in between. CDR3 residues: CASSLAGGGPYEQYF. In DNA, the CDR3 is TGCGCCAGCAGCTTGGCAGGGGGAGGGCCCTACGAGCAGTACTTC. Filled out from reference TRBV5-1 and TRBJ2-7, the complete variable domain reads KAGVTQTPRYLIKTRGQQVTLSCSPISGHRSVSWYQQTPGQGLQFLFEYFSETQRNKGNFPGRFSGRQFSNSRSEMNVSTLELGDSALYLCASSLAGGGPYEQYFGPGTRLTVT.

This clone was counted once. The chain couples TRBV2 to TRBJ1-1; a possible D gene is TRBD1 (6 bases). This CDR3 is built from 14 residues. CDR1 and CDR2 (germline): SNHLY, FYNNEI. Trimming pared 6 bases from V and 4 bases from J, leaving 15 bases between. CDR3 DNA: TGTGCCAGCAGCGGGGACAACCCCCTCACTGAAGCTTTCTTT. Its translation: CASSGDNPLTEAFF.

V gene TRBV7-6 combines with J gene TRBJ2-1; perhaps TRBD2 as D (7 bases). Trimming took 5 bases from V and 1 from J, leaving 12 bases between them. Germline V lookup: CDR1 SGHVS, CDR2 FNYEAQ. The CDR3 contains 15 residues. As DNA, the CDR3 is TGTGCCAGCAGCCCTGGGGGGGCTTCCTACAATGAGCAGTTCTTC. Translation gives CASSPGGASYNEQFF.

The count of this clone is one. The chain has TRBV7-9 and TRBJ2-7, with 9 bases aligning to TRBD1. CDR1 SEHNR and CDR2 FQNEAQ come from the germline V gene (reference sequence). The CDR3 has 14 residues. The V segment lost 4 bases and the J segment 2 bases; nucleotides outside the gene matches: 3. CDR3 protein: CASSSRQGAYEQYF. DNA for the CDR3: TGTGCCAGCAGCTCGCGACAGGGGGCCTACGAGCAGTACTTC.

The rearrangement uses TRBV5-1 and TRBJ2-1; 8 bases align to TRBD2. Losses at the gene ends were 2 bases for V and 2 bases for J; bases not matched to a gene: 9. This CDR3 comprises 17 residues. Germline CDR1 and CDR2: SGHRS and YFSETQ. The CDR3 DNA follows: TGCGCCAGCAGCTTTGGGGACTTAGCGGGAACCTACAATGAGCAGTTCTTC. This sequence encodes CASSFGDLAGTYNEQFF.

V and J are TRBV11-3 and TRBJ2-5, with 7 bases matching TRBD2. The germline CDR1 and CDR2 sequences are SGHNT and YENEEA. The CDR3 length is 15 residues. V gave up 1 base and J gave up 2 bases; unmatched junction bases: 4. The CDR3 sequence is CASSLGAGTQETQYF. The CDR3 DNA reads as TGTGCCAGCAGCTTAGGAGCGGGAACTCAAGAGACCCAGTACTTC.

The chain has TRBV5-4 and TRBJ1-1; D possibly corresponds to TRBD1 (5 bases). Germline V lookup: CDR1 SGHNT, CDR2 YYREEE (reference sequence). Trimming pared 2 bases from V and 5 bases from J, leaving 16 bases between. CDR3 length equals 15 residues. The CDR3 DNA is TGTGCCAGCAGCTTAGCAACAGGCGTTTCAACTGAAGCTTTCTTT. This codes for CASSLATGVSTEAFF. The entire variable domain, with the rest obtained from reference TRBV5-4 and TRBJ1-1, is as follows: ETGVTQSPTHLIKTRGQQVTLRCSSQSGHNTVSWYQQALGQGPQFIFQYYREEENGRGNFPPRFSGLQFPNYSSELNVNALELDDSALYLCASSLATGVSTEAFFGQGTRLTVV.

DNA for the CDR3: TGCGCCAGCAGCTTGGGGACAGGGCGAGGCACAGATACGCAGTATTTT. Protein product: CASSLGTGRGTDTQYF. The gene calls are TRBV5-1 and TRBJ2-3; the match to TRBD1 covers 8 bases. Trimming removed 0 bases from V and 1 base from J; junction bases left unmatched: 4. The germline V gene has CDR1 SGHRS and CDR2 YFSETQ. The CDR3 is made up of 16 amino acids.

V and J are TRBV7-9 and TRBJ1-4; maybe TRBD1 (6 bases). Trimming took off 6 bases at V and 0 bases at J, with 11 bases between the two ends. The germline V gene encodes CDR1 SEHNR and CDR2 FQNEAQ (reference sequence). The CDR3 extends over 15 amino acids. The CDR3 DNA sequence: TGTGCCAGCAGTATTACAGGGCCAACTAATGAAAAACTGTTTTTT. Its translation is CASSITGPTNEKLFF.